These 17 T cell receptor beta chains were all obtained from the same sample, sequenced in a study of T cells in tuberculosis. The table came from immunoSEQ multiplex PCR; TCRdb's copy has only in-frame clones and leaves some out. Of 35,000 to 40,000 clones detected, 94% appear once; the ten largest clones hold 12%. The sequencing sample was made of PBMCs. Every receptor here comes from a donor between 10 and 35 years old with latent tuberculosis or without tuberculosis infection. Some clones in this sample may be carry-over from other donors' samples.

CDR3 nucleotide sequence: TGTGCCAGCAGTTACTCTGGGACAGCTTTCACAGATACGCAGTATTTT. Protein sequence: CASSYSGTAFTDTQYF. The J gene is TRBJ2-3, the V gene TRBV6-6; 7 nucleotides match TRBD1. Trimming cost V 0 bases and J 2 bases; bases outside gene matches: 5. The CDR3 is made up of 16 amino acids. CDR1 and CDR2 from the germline V gene are MNHNY and SVGAGI (reference sequence).

The CDR3 loop is CASSEVAERQPQHF. CDR3 in DNA: TGCGCCAGCAGTGAGGTGGCAGAACGCCAGCCCCAGCATTTT. The rearrangement uses TRBV10-2 and TRBJ1-5; no firm D call. Germline CDR1 WSHSY, CDR2 SAAADI. CDR3 length: 14 residues. Between the trimmed V and J ends, which lost 2 bases and 7 bases, there was a span of 12 bases.

The chain employs TRBV5-4 and TRBJ1-6; no reliable D call. The V gene lost 0 bases and the J gene lost 6 bases, with 7 bases spanning the gap. CDR1 SGHNT and CDR2 YYREEE come from the germline V gene (reference sequence). The CDR3 spans 14 residues. In DNA, the CDR3 is TGTGCCAGCAGCTTGGCACGGTTTAATTCACCCCTCCACTTT. Residues: CASSLARFNSPLHF.

This clone was found once. V and J are TRBV19 and TRBJ2-2; the match to TRBD1 covers 8 bases. V lost 5 bases to trimming and J lost 7 bases; unmatched junction nucleotides: 3. Germline V CDR1 and CDR2: LNHDA, SQIVND (reference sequence). The CDR3 extends over 13 amino acids. The CDR3 is CASSRQGNGELFF. In DNA, the CDR3 is TGTGCCAGTAGTCGACAGGGGAACGGGGAGCTGTTTTTT.

The chain links TRBV4-1 to TRBJ1-2, with D possibly TRBD1 on 5 matching bases. The germline gives CDR1 MGHRA, CDR2 YSYEKL. The V end lost 3 bases, the J end lost 5 bases, and 16 bases lay between the germline ends. There are 15 residues in the CDR3. In DNA, the CDR3 is TGCGCCAGCAGCCAGAAACATACGGGGGGGTATGGCTACACCTTC. Encoded protein: CASSQKHTGGYGYTF.

The V gene is TRBV14, the J gene TRBJ1-2; 7 positions match TRBD1. This CDR3 region has 15 residues. The V gene's germline CDR1 is SGHDN and CDR2 FVKESK. V trimming: 4 bases; J trimming: 5 bases; junction bases outside the gene matches: 10. The CDR3 nucleotides read TGTGCCAGCAGCCTCTCGGACAGGAGAGAATATGGCTACACCTTC. Its protein is CASSLSDRREYGYTF.

This chain uses TRBV28 with TRBJ2-1; D remains ambiguous. The V and J ends lost 3 bases and 12 bases respectively, with 9 bases between them. The germline CDR1 and CDR2 sequences are MDHEN and SYDVKM. The CDR3 contains 11 residues. CDR3 amino acids: CASSFESGQFF. The CDR3 DNA sequence: TGTGCCAGCAGTTTCGAGTCGGGGCAGTTCTTC.

The CDR3 protein is CASSDRGRGNEQFF. The CDR3 nucleotides read TGCGCCAGCAGCGACCGGGGGAGAGGCAATGAGCAGTTCTTC. The chain uses TRBV5-1 and TRBJ2-1; perhaps TRBD2 as D (6 bases). CDR3 length: 14 residues. V was pared by 4 bases and J by 6 bases, with 14 bases between. Germline V gene lookup returns CDR1 SGHRS and CDR2 YFSETQ.

This clone was observed once. The V and J genes are TRBV6-5 and TRBJ2-7; 9 bases are a match to TRBD1. CDR3 length: 15 amino acids. With 5 bases clipped from V and 1 base from J, the junction kept 6 bases outside the gene matches. Per the germline V gene, CDR1 is MNHEY and CDR2 is SVGAGI. CDR3 sequence: CASSIRDRVSYEQYF. CDR3 coding DNA: TGTGCCAGCAGTATACGGGACAGGGTGTCCTACGAGCAGTACTTC.

This clone was observed a handful of times. The chain has TRBV19 and TRBJ2-3; 14 positions agree with TRBD2. The CDR3 loop spans 19 amino acids. Trimming took 0 bases from V and 2 from J; bases not matched to a gene: 7. Looked up from germline, CDR1 is LNHDA and CDR2 is SQIVND (reference sequence). The DNA of the CDR3 is TGTGCCAGTAGTATAGAGGGACTAGCGGGGGCTTTGAACACAGATACGCAGTATTTT. It specifies CASSIEGLAGALNTDTQYF. Full variable domain (missing parts from reference TRBV19 and TRBJ2-3): DGGITQSPKYLFRKEGQNVTLSCEQNLNHDAMYWYRQDPGQGLRLIYYSQIVNDFQKGDIAEGYSVSREKKESFPLTVTSAQKNPTAFYLCASSIEGLAGALNTDTQYFGPGTRLTVL.

J is TRBJ2-3 and V is TRBV13; 9 bases are a match to TRBD1. CDR1 and CDR2 (germline): PRHDT, FYEKMQ (reference sequence). V lost 5 bases and J lost 0; bases outside the gene matches: 3. The CDR3 consists of 15 residues. This CDR3 is CASSTQGASTDTQYF. The CDR3 bases are TGTGCCAGCAGCACACAGGGGGCTAGCACAGATACGCAGTATTTT. The full variable domain, its missing parts supplied by reference TRBV13 and TRBJ2-3, is AAGVIQSPRHLIKEKRETATLKCYPIPRHDTVYWYQQGPGQDPQFLISFYEKMQSDKGSIPDRFSAQQFSDYHSELNMSSLELGDSALYFCASSTQGASTDTQYFGPGTRLTVL.

Of note for this clone: It is unclear where the CDR3 begins or ends on the DNA, so no DNA is shown, and the CDR3 is as TCRdb lists it. The genes are TRBV13 and TRBJ2-1; the table names TRBD2, a call not compared with the DNA. The CDR3 spans 13 residues, counting both ends. The germline CDR1 and CDR2 sequences are PRHDT and FYEKMQ (reference sequence). The CDR3 protein is CASSTSGYNEQFF.

J is TRBJ2-2 and V is TRBV7-7; 9 bases are shared with TRBD1. Trimming cost V 5 bases and J 3 bases; bases outside gene matches: 4. This CDR3 has 15 amino acids. Germline CDR1 SSHAT, CDR2 FNYEAQ (reference sequence). The DNA of the CDR3 is TGTGCCAGCAGCCGGACAGGGGCCTACACCGGGGAGCTGTTTTTT. This codes for CASSRTGAYTGELFF. The entire variable domain, with the rest obtained from reference TRBV7-7 and TRBJ2-2, is as follows: GAGVSQSPRYKVTKRGQDVTLRCDPISSHATLYWYQQALGQGPEFLTYFNYEAQPDKSGLPSDRFSAERPEGSISTLTIQRTEQRDSAMYRCASSRTGAYTGELFFGEGSRLTVL.

J is TRBJ2-7 and V is TRBV27, with 8 bases identical to TRBD2. The germline V gene has CDR1 MNHEY and CDR2 SMNVEV (reference sequence). The CDR3 runs to 16 residues. The V gene end was trimmed by 4 bases and the J gene end by 6 bases; junction bases not matched to a gene: 14. CDR3 residues: CASSSLGGGSRFEQYF. The CDR3 region has the DNA TGTGCCAGCAGTTCCCTTGGCGGGGGGTCTCGGTTCGAGCAGTACTTC.

The gene calls are TRBV14 and TRBJ1-2; unclear D gene. CDR1 and CDR2 (germline): SGHDN, FVKESK. The CDR3 is 17 residues long. The ends were cut back, 4 bases at V and 5 bases at J, with 23 bases in the middle. The CDR3 nucleotides read TGTGCCAGCAGCCGTATCCCACCGGGTCCCGATGATTATGGCTACACCTTC. This gives the protein CASSRIPPGPDDYGYTF.

In its sample, this clone was seen once. The J gene is TRBJ2-7, the V gene TRBV6-5; TRBD1 aligns across 7 bases. The CDR3 totals 15 residues. The V segment lost 5 bases and the J segment 4 bases; nucleotides outside the gene matches: 11. The V gene's germline CDR1 is MNHEY and CDR2 SVGAGI. CDR3 sequence: CASSRGPTGSYEQYF. As DNA, the CDR3 is TGTGCCAGCAGTCGAGGCCCGACAGGGTCGTACGAGCAGTACTTC.

This chain joins TRBV30 and TRBJ1-2; D is uncertain. Trimming cost V 3 bases and J 3 bases, with 14 bases left between them. CDR1 and CDR2 from the germline V gene are GTSNPN and SVGIG (reference sequence). This CDR3 spans 14 amino acids. The CDR3 DNA sequence: TGTGCCTGGAGAATGGCAGGTTGGGACTATGGCTACACCTTC. It encodes CAWRMAGWDYGYTF.